This T cell receptor (beta chain) was identified during a study of OX40 agonist ivuxolimab in advanced cancers. Findings of the study overall: Low levels of normalized T-cell clonal expansion also appeared in some nonresponders.

Autoimmune disease history or systemic immunosuppression led to patients being barred. In regard to this clone: The target antigen is unknown. Other DNA sequences in the same sample also yield this CDR3.

The assay was immunoSEQ multiplex PCR, and TCRdb's table has in-frame clones only and misses some. The sample comprises 40,000 to 45,000 clones, 75% to 90% of which are singletons, and 10% rests with the top ten. The sequence came from an adult with an advanced solid tumor such as melanoma, head and neck, liver or kidney cancer. The input for sequencing was CD4+ or CD8+ T cells sorted from blood, taken in a trial of the OX40 agonist ivuxolimab.

The CDR3 loop reads CASSIGLAGINEQFF. Here the CDR3 DNA reads TGTGCCAGTAGTATAGGGCTAGCGGGGATCAATGAGCAGTTCTTC. The chain employs TRBV19 and TRBJ2-1, with 9 bases matching TRBD2. V shed 1 base and J 6 bases; nucleotides not matched to a gene: 4. The CDR3 totals 15 residues. Per germline, CDR1 LNHDA and CDR2 SQIVND (reference sequence).